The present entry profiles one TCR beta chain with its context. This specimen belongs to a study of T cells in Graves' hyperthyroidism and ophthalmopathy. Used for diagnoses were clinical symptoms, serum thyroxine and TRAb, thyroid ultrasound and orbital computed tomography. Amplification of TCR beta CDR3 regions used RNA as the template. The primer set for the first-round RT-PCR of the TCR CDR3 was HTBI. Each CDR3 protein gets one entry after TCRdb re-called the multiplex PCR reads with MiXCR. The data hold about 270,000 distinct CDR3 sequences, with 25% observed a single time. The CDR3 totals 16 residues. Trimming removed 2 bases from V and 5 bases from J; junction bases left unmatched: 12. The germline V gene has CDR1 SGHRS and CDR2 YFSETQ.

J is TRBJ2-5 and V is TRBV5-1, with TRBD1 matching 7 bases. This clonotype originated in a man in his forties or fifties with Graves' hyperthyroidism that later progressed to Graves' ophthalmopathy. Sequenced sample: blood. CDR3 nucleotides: TGCGCCAGCAGCTTAGCTCTCCAGGGGGTCCGGGAGACCCAGTACTTC. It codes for CASSLALQGVRETQYF.